Below, 28 T cell receptor beta chains from the same sample are listed, as sequenced in a study of early T cells in non-severe SARS-CoV-2 infection. TCRdb ran MiXCR on the 5' RACE reads and lists one entry per CDR3 protein. This repertoire shows 38,000 or so distinct CDR3 sequences, roughly 5% found once; its top ten account for about 16%. The sample was whole blood. The receptors were sampled from an adult who was a healthcare worker with PCR-confirmed SARS-CoV-2 infection or an uninfected control (not recorded which).

This clonotype was recorded at least ten times. V is TRBV12-3 or TRBV12-4 and J is TRBJ2-7; D is ambiguous. The CDR3 runs 13 residues. V lost 6 bases and J lost 3, with 12 bases in between. CDR3: CASRADAVYEQYF. DNA for the CDR3: TGTGCCAGCAGGGCGGATGCCGTCTACGAGCAGTACTTC.

This clonotype was observed at least ten times. This chain uses TRBV3-1 with TRBJ2-5; TRBD1 or TRBD2 may be the D gene (5 bases each). V was pared by 8 bases and J by 5 bases, with 21 bases between. The CDR3 runs to 15 residues. Per the germline V gene, CDR1 is LGHDT and CDR2 is YNNKEL (reference sequence). The CDR3 nucleotides read TGTGCCAGCTCTGCGCGTGGGGCCTCGGGGGAGACCCAGTACTTC. Amino acid sequence: CASSARGASGETQYF.

This clonotype showed up many times. The chain joins TRBV12-3 or TRBV12-4 to TRBJ1-2, with D unresolved. Trimming shortened V by 6 bases and J by 4 bases, and 6 bases separated the two germline ends. This CDR3 comprises 11 residues. CDR3 DNA sequence: TGTGCCAGCAGCAGTTCCTATGGCTACACCTTC. Translation gives CASSSSYGYTF.

By frequency in the sample, this clonotype is medium-sized (0.01 to 0.1%). The chain carries TRBV12-3 or TRBV12-4 and TRBJ1-1; no firm D call. V lost 7 bases, J lost 7 bases, and 13 bases lay in between. This CDR3 region has 12 residues. The CDR3 sequence is CASKRKPGEAFF. Here the CDR3 DNA reads TGTGCCAGCAAGCGGAAACCGGGTGAAGCTTTCTTT.

This clonotype occurred many times. V gene TRBV12-3 or TRBV12-4 combines with J gene TRBJ1-6; TRBD1 is a possible D gene (5 bases). This CDR3 has 15 residues. Trimming pared 3 bases from V and 8 bases from J, leaving 14 bases between. CDR3 in amino acids: CASSLARGGHSPLHF. In DNA form, the CDR3 reads TGTGCCAGCAGTTTGGCGCGGGGCGGACATTCACCCCTCCACTTT.

This clonotype was picked up many times. V and J are TRBV4-2 and TRBJ1-1; the D is unclear. CDR3 length: 14 amino acids. V was trimmed by 3 bases and J by 1 base, leaving 9 bases between them. Germline V gives CDR1 LGHNA, CDR2 YNFKEQ. The CDR3 coding sequence is TGTGCCAGCAGCCAGAACCAATGGAACACTGAAGCTTTCTTT. It translates to CASSQNQWNTEAFF.

This clonotype has a count of ten or more. The genes are TRBV28 and TRBJ2-5, with 10 bases identical to TRBD2. Per the germline V gene, CDR1 is MDHEN and CDR2 is SYDVKM. This CDR3 region has 15 residues. J lost 2 bases, V lost 9 bases, and 9 bases had no gene match. In nucleotides, the CDR3 is TGTGCCAGTTCATTAGCGGGGGGTTCGCAAGAGACCCAGTACTTC. It is translated as CASSLAGGSQETQYF.

This chain joins TRBV7-2 and TRBJ2-5, with D hard to call. The V end was cut by 6 bases, the J end by 3 bases, with 20 bases between. Looked up from germline, CDR1 is SGHTA and CDR2 is FQGNSA. The CDR3 extends over 16 amino acids. Written as DNA, the CDR3 is TGTGCCAGCAGGTTGGGCGAGGCGGCTTCTAAAGAGACCCAGTACTTC. This codes for CASRLGEAASKETQYF. The variable domain in full, completed from reference TRBV7-2 and TRBJ2-5, reads GAGVSQSPSNKVTEKGKDVELRCDPISGHTALYWYRQSLGQGLEFLIYFQGNSAPDKSGLPSDRFSAERTGGSVSTLTIQRTQQEDSAVYLCASRLGEAASKETQYFGPGTRLLVL.

This clonotype has ten or more counts. V is TRBV3-1 and J is TRBJ1-3; no reliable D call. V was clipped by 1 base and J by 4 bases, with 5 bases between them. Germline-derived CDR1 and CDR2 are LGHDT and YNNKEL (reference sequence). CDR3 length: 13 amino acids. The CDR3, as DNA: TGTGCCAGCAGCCAAGTCGCCGGAAACACCATATATTTT. Translation gives CASSQVAGNTIYF.

This clonotype was detected ten times or more. A read error may produce the germline difference seen at one junction end. This sequence joins TRBV29-1 and TRBJ2-1; D is ambiguous. Germline values: CDR1 SQVTM, CDR2 ANQGSEA. This CDR3 is 11 amino acids long. The CDR3 protein is CSVEVPNEQFF. DNA of the CDR3: TGCAGCGTGGAAGTACCCAATGAGCAGTTCTTC.

Only a few counts were recorded for this clonotype. The chain combines TRBV2 with TRBJ2-2; unclear D gene. V lost 7 bases and J 2 bases, leaving 8 bases between the germline ends. Germline V gene data show CDR1 as SNHLY and CDR2 as FYNNEI. This CDR3 is 13 amino acids long. The CDR3 nucleotides read TGTGCCAGCAAGGTGGATAACACCGGGGAGCTGTTTTTT. Translated: CASKVDNTGELFF.

This chain uses TRBV5-1 with TRBJ1-1, with a weak D call TRBD1 (5 bases). The CDR3 extends over 14 amino acids. The V and J ends lost 3 bases and 4 bases respectively, with 13 bases between them. The V gene's germline CDR1 is SGHRS and CDR2 YFSETQ. The CDR3 region has the DNA TGCGCCAGCAGCTCGACAGTCATGATCACTGAAGCTTTCTTT. This gives the protein CASSSTVMITEAFF.

This clonotype has a count of ten or more. This rearrangement joins TRBV5-1 to TRBJ1-2, with D possibly matching TRBD1 (5 bases). Trimming pared 4 bases from V and 2 bases from J, leaving 6 bases between. CDR3 length: 12 residues. Germline loops: CDR1 SGHRS, CDR2 YFSETQ. CDR3 protein: CASSGDNYGYTF. In nucleotides, the CDR3 is TGCGCCAGCAGCGGGGACAACTATGGCTACACCTTC.

This clonotype was counted ten times or more. This chain joins TRBV19 and TRBJ1-1; D is uncertain. The germline CDR1 and CDR2 sequences are LNHDA and SQIVND (reference sequence). The CDR3 runs to 12 residues. V was pared by 3 bases and J by 3 bases, with 5 bases between. The DNA for the CDR3 is TGTGCCAGTAGTATCGACGACACTGAAGCTTTCTTT. Translated: CASSIDDTEAFF.

This clonotype was recorded at least ten times. J is TRBJ2-7 and V is TRBV12-3 or TRBV12-4; D is uncertain. The CDR3 spans 14 residues. The germline V and J ends were trimmed by 5 bases and 0 bases, with 11 bases remaining between them. CDR3 amino acids: CASSPSRSSYEQYF. CDR3 sequence (DNA): TGTGCCAGCAGTCCGTCGCGGAGCTCCTACGAGCAGTACTTC.

This clonotype showed up many times. The rearrangement uses TRBV7-9 and TRBJ2-1; D is possibly TRBD2 (7 bases). CDR3 length equals 16 residues. Germline loops: CDR1 SEHNR, CDR2 FQNEAQ (reference sequence). With 8 bases removed from V and 2 bases from J, the gap between germline ends came to 19 bases. This CDR3 is CASGGAKGGTYNEQFF. In DNA, the CDR3 is TGTGCCAGCGGGGGGGCGAAAGGTGGTACCTACAATGAGCAGTTCTTC.

This clonotype was recorded many times. V gene TRBV5-5 combines with J gene TRBJ1-4; D might be TRBD1 (5 bases). V gave up 2 bases and J gave up 6 bases, with 14 bases separating them. Germline CDR1 and CDR2: SGHKS and YYEKEE (reference sequence). CDR3 size: 15 residues. The CDR3 nucleotides are TGTGCCAGCAGCTTTGGGGGTCCCCTAGATGAAAAACTGTTTTTT. This translates into CASSFGGPLDEKLFF.

As to this clonotype: At one end the junction does not follow the germline gene, possibly because of a read error. The chain recombines TRBV7-9 with TRBJ1-4; possibly TRBD1 for D (6 bases). The CDR3 runs to 14 residues. The germline V gene encodes CDR1 SEHNR and CDR2 FQNEAQ (reference sequence). DNA for the CDR3: TGTGCCAGCAGCTTGCAGGGGCTTAATAAAAAACTGTTTTTT. This translates into CASSLQGLNKKLFF.

The sample holds many counts of this clonotype. This chain uses TRBV10-3 with TRBJ1-3, with D maybe TRBD1 (6 bases). This CDR3 has 16 amino acids. CDR1 ENHRY and CDR2 SYGVKD come from the germline V gene. Trimming took 3 bases from V and 0 from J, leaving 12 bases between them. The CDR3 DNA reads as TGTGCCATCAGTGACCCCACAGGGAGCTCTGGAAACACCATATATTTT. Protein: CAISDPTGSSGNTIYF.

This clonotype was seen a handful of times. The J gene is TRBJ2-4, the V gene TRBV5-4, with TRBD2 matching 11 bases. The CDR3 contains 19 residues. V shed 4 bases, J shed 1 base, and the junction held 13 bases outside the gene matches. Germline values: CDR1 SGHNT, CDR2 YYREEE (reference sequence). The DNA of the CDR3 is TGTGCCAGCAGCCCTTGGACTAGCGGGTTTTCCGGGGCCAAAAACATTCAGTACTTC. Its translation: CASSPWTSGFSGAKNIQYF.

This clonotype was found many times. The chain has TRBV6-2 or TRBV6-3 and TRBJ1-2; 7 nucleotides align to TRBD1. J was trimmed by 3 bases and V by 5 bases; bases with no gene match: 9. This CDR3 is 15 amino acids long. In germline, CDR1 is MNHEY, CDR2 SVGEGT. The CDR3 protein is CASSTGQPFDYGYTF. DNA for the CDR3: TGTGCCAGCAGTACGGGACAGCCTTTTGACTATGGCTACACCTTC.

Many counts were recorded for this clonotype. The chain combines TRBV6-1 with TRBJ1-6; D possibly corresponds to TRBD1 (6 bases). Germline V CDR1 and CDR2: MNHNS, SASEGT. The CDR3 sequence is 16 residues long. V lost 2 bases and J 7 bases, leaving 15 bases between the germline ends. CDR3 sequence (DNA): TGTGCCAGCAGTGAAAGTTGGGGGGGCAGCAATTCACCCCTCCACTTT. This sequence encodes CASSESWGGSNSPLHF.

There are many counts of this clonotype. V usage is TRBV10-3 and J usage is TRBJ2-1, with 11 bases matching TRBD2. CDR1 is ENHRY, CDR2 SYGVKD, per germline. The J segment lost 9 bases and the V segment lost 5 bases, leaving 6 bases of the junction unmatched. CDR3 length: 14 amino acids. In DNA, the CDR3 is TGTGCCATCAGTACAACTAGCGGGGGTACTGAGCAGTTCTTC. Protein sequence: CAISTTSGGTEQFF.

This clonotype showed up many times. The rearrangement links TRBV4-2 to TRBJ2-6; D might be TRBD2 (5 bases). Per germline, CDR1 LGHNA and CDR2 YNFKEQ. The CDR3 consists of 15 residues. Trimming cost V 4 bases and J 1 base, with 8 bases left between them. This CDR3 is CASSRRQSGANVLTF. In DNA, the CDR3 is TGTGCCAGCAGCCGGAGGCAGTCTGGGGCCAACGTCCTGACTTTC.

This clonotype appeared many times. The chain is built from TRBV4-1 and TRBJ2-7; 8 bases line up with TRBD2. J gave up 4 bases and V 2 bases, and 7 bases lay outside the gene matches. This CDR3 contains 15 residues. Germline V gives CDR1 MGHRA, CDR2 YSYEKL. The CDR3 DNA reads as TGCGCCAGCAGCCAAACGGCCTCGGGAGGGTACGAGCAGTACTTC. This codes for CASSQTASGGYEQYF.

The sample holds many counts of this clonotype. The genes are TRBV5-1 and TRBJ2-7; no reliable D call. Germline CDR1 reads SGHRS; CDR2 reads YFSETQ. V lost 0 bases and J lost 4, with 5 bases in between. The CDR3 is 12 residues long. The CDR3 DNA follows: TGCGCCAGCAGCTTGGTCCCGTACGAGCAGTACTTC. This encodes CASSLVPYEQYF.

The V gene is TRBV7-9, the J gene TRBJ2-2, with a weak D call TRBD2 (5 bases). The CDR3 extends over 15 amino acids. Trimming removed 1 base at V and 1 base at J, with 7 bases between. CDR1 SEHNR and CDR2 FQNEAQ come from the germline V gene (reference sequence). The CDR3: CASSLVRGNTGELFF. CDR3 DNA: TGTGCCAGCAGCTTAGTTCGGGGGAACACCGGGGAGCTGTTTTTT.

V usage is TRBV6-1 and J usage is TRBJ1-5; D possibly corresponds to TRBD1 (5 bases). The CDR3 runs 14 residues. From germline, CDR1 is MNHNS and CDR2 SASEGT. The V end lost 5 bases, the J end lost 2 bases, and 10 bases lay between the germline ends. CDR3 DNA sequence: TGTGCCAGCAGTCCGACAGTGGGCAATCAGCCCCAGCATTTT. Residues: CASSPTVGNQPQHF.